Shown below are 3 T cell receptor beta chains from a single sample sequenced in a study of blood T cell repertoires in COVID-19. Produced via immunoSEQ multiplex PCR; TCRdb's table is partial and in-frame only. The repertoire has tens of thousands of clones, more than 75% of them found once; the top ten carry 8.3%. Sequenced sample: peripheral blood. Receptors were obtained from a man aged 50-59 years with active COVID-19.

The chain combines TRBV5-1 with TRBJ2-5, with a possible D match to TRBD2 (6 bases). The V gene's germline CDR1 is SGHRS and CDR2 YFSETQ. V was shortened by 0 bases and J by 4 bases, with 7 bases between the two germline ends. CDR3 size: 13 residues. The DNA for the CDR3 is TGCGCCAGCAGCTTGGTGGGGGGAGAGACCCAGTACTTC. It yields the protein CASSLVGGETQYF.

V gene TRBV5-1 combines with J gene TRBJ2-1, with TRBD1 identical over 10 bases. Germline V gene sequence: CDR1 SGHRS, CDR2 YFSETQ. Trimming took 0 bases from V and 6 from J; bases not matched to a gene: 12. The CDR3 extends over 18 amino acids. This CDR3 reads CASSLVGTGVPLVNEQFF. The DNA for the CDR3 is TGCGCCAGCAGCTTGGTTGGGACAGGGGTTCCGCTAGTCAATGAGCAGTTCTTC.

The chain uses TRBV6-2 or TRBV6-3 and TRBJ2-7, with a tentative D call TRBD2 (6 bases). Germline CDR1 and CDR2: MNHEY and SVGEGT. V was clipped by 2 bases and J by 1 base, with 12 bases between them. CDR3 length equals 15 residues. CDR3 residues: CASSYDLARSYEQYF. Written as DNA, the CDR3 is TGTGCCAGCAGTTACGATCTAGCGCGGTCCTACGAGCAGTACTTC.